The 8 T cell receptor beta chains below all came from one sample that was sequenced in a study of blood T cells in healthy people across ages. It was with a sample-barcoded 5' primer and a J-beta primer mix that a second PCR of about 6 to 12 cycles was run. TCRdb passed the 5' RACE reads through MiXCR, listing each CDR3 protein once. Here the sample spans around 1,000,000 distinct CDR3 sequences, approximately 38% being singletons. Sequenced material: blood. The receptor source for this set is a young man in good health.

In the case of this clonotype: This clone may be a read error of a much larger clone one base away. The chain employs TRBV6-2 or TRBV6-3 and TRBJ2-5; D uncertain. The ends were cut back, 9 bases at V and 11 bases at J, with 19 bases in the middle. The CDR3 has 12 amino acids. CDR1 and CDR2 from the germline V gene are MNHEY and SVGEGT. CDR3: CARHHKENEQYF. The DNA for the CDR3 is TGTGCCAGACATCATAAGGAGAATGAGCAGTACTTC.

This clonotype was seen only a few times. The chain uses TRBV13 and TRBJ1-2; D unclear. Per germline, CDR1 PRHDT and CDR2 FYEKMQ (reference sequence). This CDR3 has 16 residues. V gave up 4 bases and J gave up 2 bases, with 17 bases separating them. CDR3 residues: CASSSYPTDGNYGYTF. CDR3 in DNA: TGTGCCAGCAGCTCCTACCCAACGGACGGAAACTATGGCTACACCTTC.

The CDR3 spells CASERGRLNTQYF. DNA of the CDR3: TGTGCCAGCGAACGTGGACGGCTCAATACGCAGTATTTT. This rearrangement joins TRBV2 to TRBJ2-3; D ambiguous. Germline V gene sequence: CDR1 SNHLY, CDR2 FYNNEI. Between the trimmed V and J ends, which lost 8 bases and 7 bases, there was a span of 16 bases. This CDR3 region has 13 residues.

This clonotype came up a few times. The chain uses TRBV18 and TRBJ2-3; D is undetermined. CDR1 KGHSH and CDR2 LQKENI come from the germline V gene. This CDR3 comprises 17 residues. V lost 3 bases to trimming and J lost 0 bases, with 16 bases between them. CDR3 residues: CASSPNRASVSTDTQYF. The CDR3 DNA follows: TGTGCCAGCTCACCTAACCGGGCCTCCGTGAGCACAGATACGCAGTATTTT.

V gene TRBV2 combines with J gene TRBJ1-6; 10 bases map to TRBD1. V was clipped by 4 bases and J by 0 bases; unmatched bases: 6. The V gene's germline CDR1 is SNHLY and CDR2 FYNNEI. There are 18 residues in the CDR3. The chain's CDR3 is CASSVPGQGSSYNSPLHF. The CDR3 DNA reads as TGTGCCAGCAGTGTCCCGGGACAGGGGAGCTCCTATAATTCACCCCTCCACTTT.

This clonotype showed up just a few times. The chain recombines TRBV29-1 with TRBJ2-5, with no clear D. This CDR3 contains 12 residues. The germline V gene encodes CDR1 SQVTM and CDR2 ANQGSEA. Trimming removed 3 bases from V and 5 bases from J, with 10 bases in between. The chain's CDR3 is CSVDPARETQYF. The CDR3 DNA is TGCAGCGTTGACCCAGCCCGGGAGACCCAGTACTTC. Together with reference TRBV29-1 and TRBJ2-5, the CDR3 gives the full variable domain: SAVISQKPSRDICQRGTSLTIQCQVDSQVTMMFWYRQQPGQSLTLIATANQGSEATYESGFVIDKFPISRPNLTFSTLTVSNMSPEDSSIYLCSVDPARETQYFGPGTRLLVL.

The chain recombines TRBV12-3 or TRBV12-4 with TRBJ2-5, with 10 bases aligning to TRBD1. The CDR3 has 14 residues. The J segment lost 6 bases and the V segment lost 7 bases, leaving 8 bases of the junction unmatched. As DNA, the CDR3 is TGTGCCAGCATCGCGACAGGGGGCCGAAAGACCCAGTACTTC. It is translated as CASIATGGRKTQYF.

This sequence joins TRBV20-1 and TRBJ1-1; D is undetermined. The CDR3 runs to 13 residues. In germline, CDR1 is DFQATT, CDR2 SNEGSKA (reference sequence). V lost 7 bases, J lost 0 bases, and 12 bases lay in between. CDR3 in DNA: TGCAGTGGGTTCTCGGTTTTGAACACTGAAGCTTTCTTT. Translated, it gives CSGFSVLNTEAFF.